Listed below are T cell receptor beta chains from one sample, sequenced in a study of blood T cell repertoires in COVID-19. Generated by immunoSEQ multiplex PCR, the TCRdb table keeps only in-frame clones and is missing some. The sample lists some 330,000 clones; roughly 90% were seen once. The sample taken for sequencing was PBMCs or T cells enriched from blood (not recorded which). The receptors come from a woman aged 25-40 years who had recovered from COVID-19. Each CDR3 is given with its conserved first and last residue. The order of the fields is V gene, J gene, D gene, clone size, CDR3 protein, CDR3 DNA. The D gene is left open where the match is weak. Clone size appears in some rows only: once, few, many, or a class for an expanded clone.

V: TRBV5-6; J: TRBJ1-2; D: NA; size: NA; CDR3: CASRYAQEEGYTF; DNA: TGTGCCAGCAGATACGCTCAGGAGGAGGGCTACACCTTC
V: TRBV28; J: TRBJ2-7; D: NA; size: NA; CDR3: CASSFQLRSYEQYF; DNA: TGTGCCAGCAGTTTCCAACTCCGGTCCTACGAGCAGTACTTC
V: TRBV24-1; J: TRBJ2-3; D: TRBD2; size: NA; CDR3: CATRGLAGTDTQYF; DNA: TGTGCCACCCGGGGACTAGCGGGAACAGATACGCAGTATTTT
V: TRBV19; J: TRBJ2-1; D: TRBD1; size: NA; CDR3: CASSPRPGTGESYNEQFF; DNA: TGTGCCAGTAGTCCTCGTCCCGGGACAGGGGAGTCCTACAATGAGCAGTTCTTC
V: TRBV27; J: TRBJ1-1; D: NA; size: NA; CDR3: CASSAQDTPEAFF; DNA: TGTGCCAGCAGTGCTCAGGACACACCTGAAGCTTTCTTT
V: TRBV28; J: TRBJ2-3; D: NA; size: NA; CDR3: CASRKVTADADTQYF; DNA: TGTGCCAGCAGGAAGGTGACCGCGGATGCAGATACGCAGTATTTT
V: TRBV6-2/TRBV6-3; J: TRBJ2-5; D: NA; size: NA; CDR3: CASSAGPIRETQYF; DNA: TGTGCCAGCAGTGCAGGGCCGATCCGAGAGACCCAGTACTTC
V: TRBV6-6; J: TRBJ2-1; D: TRBD2; size: NA; CDR3: CASSYGAGVNNEQFF; DNA: TGTGCCAGCAGTTACGGAGCGGGGGTTAACAATGAGCAGTTCTTC
V: TRBV4-1; J: TRBJ2-5; D: NA; size: NA; CDR3: CASSRALKETQYF; DNA: TGCGCCAGCAGCCGGGCCCTAAAAGAGACCCAGTACTTC
V: TRBV4-1; J: TRBJ1-3; D: NA; size: NA; CDR3: CASSQPRRGAGNTIYF; DNA: TGCGCCAGCAGCCAACCTAGACGGGGGGCTGGAAACACCATATATTTT
V: TRBV4-1; J: TRBJ2-6; D: NA; size: NA; CDR3: CASSQEYGVSGANVLTF; DNA: TGCGCCAGCAGCCAAGAGTACGGAGTCTCTGGGGCCAACGTCCTGACTTTC
V: TRBV24-1; J: TRBJ1-5; D: NA; size: NA; CDR3: CATDEGTGSNQPQHF; DNA: TGTGCCACCGATGAAGGAACAGGGAGCAATCAGCCCCAGCATTTT
V: TRBV10-3; J: TRBJ2-1; D: TRBD2; size: NA; CDR3: CAISPSGSSYNEQFF; DNA: TGTGCCATCAGTCCGAGCGGGAGCTCCTACAATGAGCAGTTCTTC
V: TRBV27; J: TRBJ2-5; D: NA; size: NA; CDR3: CASSGQFGETQYF; DNA: TGTGCCAGCAGCGGACAGTTTGGGGAGACCCAGTACTTC
V: TRBV5-1; J: TRBJ1-1; D: NA; size: NA; CDR3: CASSSGTKNTEAFF; DNA: TGCGCCAGCAGCTCCGGGACAAAGAACACTGAAGCTTTCTTT
V: TRBV5-8; J: TRBJ2-5; D: TRBD1; size: NA; CDR3: CASSSGQGLETQYF; DNA: TGTGCCAGCAGCTCCGGACAGGGGTTGGAGACCCAGTACTTC
V: TRBV7-3; J: TRBJ1-2; D: NA; size: NA; CDR3: CASSRVQGLKSYGYTF; DNA: TGTGCCAGCAGCCGAGTACAGGGCCTGAAATCCTATGGCTACACCTTC
V: TRBV3-1/TRBV3-2; J: TRBJ2-3; D: NA; size: NA; CDR3: CASSQDGGLPDTQYF; DNA: TGTGCCAGCAGCCAGGACGGGGGGCTCCCAGATACGCAGTATTTT
V: TRBV9; J: TRBJ2-7; D: NA; size: once; CDR3: CASSVGGNYEQYF; DNA: TGTGCCAGCAGCGTAGGAGGAAACTACGAGCAGTACTTC
V: TRBV12-3/TRBV12-4; J: TRBJ1-5; D: NA; size: NA; CDR3: CASRQSGSQPQHF; DNA: TGTGCCAGCAGACAATCGGGTAGTCAGCCCCAGCATTTT
V: TRBV4-3; J: TRBJ1-4; D: NA; size: NA; CDR3: CASSQDRANNEKLFF; DNA: TGCGCCAGCAGCCAAGACAGGGCTAATAATGAAAAACTGTTTTTT
V: TRBV7-3; J: TRBJ1-2; D: NA; size: NA; CDR3: CASSQRCKKWRGRGSNYGYTF; DNA: TGTGCCAGCAGCCAAAGGTGCAAAAAGTGGCGGGGCCGGGGTTCTAACTATGGCTACACCTTC
V: TRBV7-9; J: TRBJ1-3; D: NA; size: NA; CDR3: CASSPGGTIYF; DNA: TGTGCCAGCAGCCCCGGAGGCACCATATATTTT
V: TRBV6-5; J: TRBJ1-1; D: TRBD1; size: once; CDR3: CASSHQSDRAAFF; DNA: TGTGCCAGCAGCCACCAAAGCGACAGGGCAGCTTTCTTT
V: TRBV28; J: TRBJ2-3; D: TRBD2; size: NA; CDR3: CASSRLSGITDTQYF; DNA: TGTGCCAGCAGTAGGTTAAGCGGGATCACAGATACGCAGTATTTT
V: TRBV4-3; J: TRBJ2-1; D: NA; size: NA; CDR3: CASSQDYEGYNEQFF; DNA: TGCGCCAGCAGCCAAGATTACGAGGGCTACAATGAGCAGTTCTTC